This TCR beta chain originates from a study of blood T cell repertoires in COVID-19. Overall study context: The United States, Italy and Spain supplied acute and convalescent COVID-19 samples. T cells, B-cell-depleted T cells, or PBMCs supplied cDNA or gDNA.

As handled by the study authors: From reference gene primer amplification, estimates of nucleated cell counts were derived. Some clones are missing from TCRdb's copy, which holds only in-frame ones; the method was immunoSEQ multiplex PCR. V and J calls plus clone size are reproduced from that table; the DNA served to infer D and trimming. The profile shows about 92,000 clones, around 85% of them singletons. This clonotype originated in a human donor in a cohort sampled during active COVID-19. The specimen sequenced was peripheral blood.

CDR3 sequence: CASNPGQGARAEAFF. The DNA of the CDR3 is TGTGCCAGCAACCCGGGACAGGGGGCGAGAGCTGAAGCTTTCTTT. This sequence joins TRBV27 and TRBJ1-1; TRBD1 matches at 12 bases. V gave up 7 bases and J gave up 6 bases; unmatched junction bases: 9. The CDR3 consists of 15 residues. Germline V gene lookup returns CDR1 MNHEY and CDR2 SMNVEV (reference sequence).